What follows describes a single T cell receptor beta chain. This sample was taken from a study of OX40 agonist ivuxolimab in advanced cancers. TCRdb's copy holds only in-frame clones and misses some; the assay was immunoSEQ multiplex PCR. This table has tens of thousands of clones, 70% to 90% appearing once. The CDR3 has 14 amino acids. V lost 0 bases and J 9 bases, leaving 13 bases between the germline ends. CDR1 is SGHDT, CDR2 YYEEEE, per germline. This receptor was obtained from an adult with an advanced solid tumor such as melanoma, head and neck, liver or kidney cancer. Sequenced material: CD4+ or CD8+ T cells sorted from blood, taken in a trial of the OX40 agonist ivuxolimab. This chain links TRBV5-6 with TRBJ2-1; D is unresolved. The DNA of the CDR3 is TGTGCCAGCAGCTTGGGTCTAGGGCGTGGTGAGCAGTTCTTC. Encoded protein: CASSLGLGRGEQFF. Full variable domain (remainder filled in from reference TRBV5-6 and TRBJ2-1): DAGVTQSPTHLIKTRGQQVTLRCSPKSGHDTVSWYQQALGQGPQFIFQYYEEEERQRGNFPDRFSGHQFPNYSSELNVNALLLGDSALYLCASSLGLGRGEQFFGPGTRLTVL.